Sequencing of this T cell receptor beta chain was carried out in a study of CD8 T cells in Susac syndrome. The authors reverse transcribed roughly 0.5 to 1 ug RNA with random hexamers. TCRdb reanalysed the immunoSEQ multiplex PCR reads using MiXCR and keeps one entry per CDR3 protein. The sample has approximately 270,000 distinct CDR3 sequences; roughly 93% are singletons. This CDR3 spans 16 amino acids. Germline-derived CDR1 and CDR2 are MNHEY and SVGAGI. V was trimmed by 0 bases and J by 1 base, leaving 13 bases between them. The sample comprised CD4+ T cells from PBMCs. This clonotype was obtained from a human donor with multiple sclerosis. This chain joins TRBV6-5 and TRBJ2-7; D might be TRBD1 or TRBD2, each matching 5 bases. This chain's CDR3 is CASSYSKGELSYEQYF. CDR3 sequence (DNA): TGTGCCAGCAGTTACTCGAAAGGGGAGTTGTCCTACGAGCAGTACTTC.